Each of the 15 T cell receptor beta chains below was sequenced from the same sample in a study of OX40 agonist ivuxolimab in advanced cancers. Profiled with immunoSEQ multiplex PCR; TCRdb holds only in-frame clones, not every one. The profile shows about 58,000 clones, 85% to 90% of them singletons. The input for sequencing was CD4+ or CD8+ T cells sorted from blood, taken in a trial of the OX40 agonist ivuxolimab. The receptor set was obtained from an adult with an advanced solid tumor such as melanoma, head and neck, liver or kidney cancer.

This chain connects TRBV7-9 to TRBJ1-2, with TRBD1 identical over 10 bases. This CDR3 spans 14 amino acids. From germline, CDR1 is SEHNR and CDR2 FQNEAQ (reference sequence). V was clipped by 2 bases and J by 8 bases; unmatched bases: 5. The CDR3 loop reads CASSLRGTGEGYTF. The CDR3 nucleotides are TGTGCCAGCAGCTTAAGGGGGACAGGGGAAGGCTACACCTTC.

The CDR3 here is CASSFRAGLDEKLFF. CDR3 DNA: TGTGCCAGCAGCTTTAGGGCAGGGTTGGATGAAAAACTGTTTTTT. The chain employs TRBV7-9 and TRBJ1-4, with D perhaps TRBD1 (5 bases). CDR1 SEHNR and CDR2 FQNEAQ come from the germline V gene (reference sequence). The CDR3 covers 15 residues. The ends were cut back, 3 bases at V and 6 bases at J, with 14 bases in the middle.

V usage is TRBV6-5 and J usage is TRBJ2-7; no clear D gene. V was cut by 6 bases and J by 1 base, with 13 bases left in between. Per the germline V gene, CDR1 is MNHEY and CDR2 is SVGAGI. The CDR3 covers 14 residues. CDR3 protein: CASRNPGSSYEQYF. CDR3 in DNA: TGTGCCAGCAGGAACCCCGGAAGTTCCTACGAGCAGTACTTC.

This rearrangement joins TRBV6-4 to TRBJ2-1, with 11 bases fitting TRBD2. V was pared by 6 bases and J by 10 bases, with 11 bases of the junction left unmatched. Germline V gives CDR1 MRHNA, CDR2 SNTAGT. CDR3 size: 15 residues. Here the CDR3 DNA reads TGTGCCAGCAGGGCACTAGCGGGAGTATCAGGGGAGCAGTTCTTC. Its translation is CASRALAGVSGEQFF.

This clone has a single count. V usage is TRBV7-2 and J usage is TRBJ1-6, with a possible D match to TRBD1 (6 bases). This CDR3 has 17 amino acids. Germline assignment: CDR1 SGHTA and CDR2 FQGNSA. The V and J ends lost 0 bases and 10 bases respectively, with 19 bases between them. The CDR3 sequence is CASSLATGHRTGSPLHF. CDR3 in DNA: TGTGCCAGCAGCTTAGCTACGGGACACCGCACCGGATCACCCCTCCACTTT. The whole variable domain, filled in from reference TRBV7-2 and TRBJ1-6, reads GAGVSQSPSNKVTEKGKDVELRCDPISGHTALYWYRQSLGQGLEFLIYFQGNSAPDKSGLPSDRFSAERTGGSVSTLTIQRTQQEDSAVYLCASSLATGHRTGSPLHFGNGTRLTVT.

The chain recombines TRBV18 with TRBJ2-6; no firm D call. This CDR3 region has 16 residues. Trimming left V 0 bases short and J 0 bases short, with 6 bases between. Per the germline V gene, CDR1 is KGHSH and CDR2 is LQKENI. DNA for the CDR3: TGTGCCAGCTCACCACCAGTGTTCTCTGGGGCCAACGTCCTGACTTTC. It encodes CASSPPVFSGANVLTF.

The chain carries TRBV6-6 and TRBJ1-2, with D maybe TRBD1 (6 bases). Germline CDR1 is MNHNY and CDR2 is SVGAGI (reference sequence). CDR3 length: 13 amino acids. Trimming pared 6 bases from V and 8 bases from J, leaving 16 bases between. The CDR3 reads CASRSSRGEGYTF. In nucleotides, the CDR3 is TGTGCCAGCAGATCCTCTAGGGGGGAAGGCTACACCTTC.

The chain carries TRBV30 and TRBJ1-5; 8 bases are a match to TRBD1. The CDR3 length is 15 residues. Trimming removed 0 bases from V and 1 base from J; junction bases left unmatched: 2. Germline V gene data show CDR1 as GTSNPN and CDR2 as SVGIG (reference sequence). The CDR3 is CAWSVRTGSNQPQHF. For the CDR3, the DNA is TGTGCCTGGAGTGTACGGACAGGGAGCAATCAGCCCCAGCATTTT.

This chain uses TRBV9 with TRBJ2-3; possible D gene TRBD1, 6 bases. Germline-derived CDR1 and CDR2 are SGDLS and YYNGEE. The CDR3 has 17 residues. Trimming pared 4 bases from V and 0 bases from J, leaving 18 bases between. CDR3: CASSPTTGRISTDTQYF. The CDR3 region has the DNA TGTGCCAGCAGCCCCACGACAGGTCGGATTAGCACAGATACGCAGTATTTT.

CDR3 sequence reads: CASSQSERGNYGYTF. The CDR3 DNA reads as TGCGCCAGCAGCCAAAGCGAGAGGGGGAACTATGGCTACACCTTC. V and J are TRBV4-3 and TRBJ1-2, with D maybe TRBD1 (6 bases). The germline CDR1 and CDR2 sequences are LGHNA and YSLEER. Trimming left V 2 bases short and J 2 bases short, with 12 bases between. The CDR3 length is 15 residues.

Of note for this clone: This same CDR3 is encoded by further DNA sequences in the sample. The chain links TRBV6-1 to TRBJ1-5; D gene uncertain. Trimming stripped 1 base from V and 5 bases from J, with 3 bases between. The CDR3 length is 12 residues. Per germline, CDR1 MNHNS and CDR2 SASEGT. CDR3 nucleotide sequence: TGTGCCAGCAGTGAAGGTTATCAGCCCCAGCATTTT. This codes for CASSEGYQPQHF.

J is TRBJ1-2 and V is TRBV30; D not certain. The V gene lost 2 bases and the J gene lost 4 bases, with 11 bases spanning the gap. This CDR3 region has 13 residues. The germline gives CDR1 GTSNPN, CDR2 SVGIG (reference sequence). The CDR3 DNA is TGTGCCTGGAGTCACAGCCTCTCCTATGGCTACACCTTC. It codes for CAWSHSLSYGYTF.

CDR3 nucleotides: TGTGCCAGCAGCTTAGAGGCCAGCAACTATGGCTACACCTTC. It yields the protein CASSLEASNYGYTF. This chain uses TRBV7-3 with TRBJ1-2, with no clear D. This CDR3 has 14 residues. V was pared by 2 bases and J by 2 bases, with 9 bases between. Germline CDR1 and CDR2: SGHTA and FQGTGA. The full variable domain, with the rest looked up from reference TRBV7-3 and TRBJ1-2, is GAGVSQTPSNKVTEKGKYVELRCDPISGHTALYWYRQSLGQGPEFLIYFQGTGAADDSGLPNDRFFAVRPEGSVSTLKIQRTERGDSAVYLCASSLEASNYGYTFGSGTRLTVV.

The gene calls are TRBV29-1 and TRBJ1-2, with a tentative D call TRBD1 (6 bases). V lost 2 bases and J 2 bases, leaving 9 bases between the germline ends. CDR3 size: 13 residues. The germline gives CDR1 SQVTM, CDR2 ANQGSEA. CDR3 amino acids: CSVEKGGNYGYTF. The CDR3 coding sequence is TGCAGCGTTGAAAAGGGGGGGAACTATGGCTACACCTTC.

A few counts support this clone. The rearrangement joins TRBV30 to TRBJ1-5, with D hard to call. From germline, CDR1 is GTSNPN and CDR2 SVGIG (reference sequence). Trimming left V 1 base short and J 9 bases short, with 13 bases between. The CDR3 extends over 13 amino acids. The CDR3 region is CAWSGVPGAPQHF. The CDR3 DNA sequence: TGTGCCTGGAGTGGGGTTCCGGGAGCGCCCCAGCATTTT. Full variable domain (rest looked up from reference TRBV30 and TRBJ1-5): SQTIHQWPATLVQPVGSPLSLECTVEGTSNPNLYWYRQAAGRGLQLLFYSVGIGQISSEVPQNLSASRPQDRQFILSSKKLLLSDSGFYLCAWSGVPGAPQHFGDGTRLSIL.